A single count supports the clone carrying this TCR beta chain. This specimen belongs to a study of blood T cell repertoires in COVID-19. About the research overall: Donors in the United States, Italy and Spain gave samples during acute or convalescent COVID-19.

From germline, CDR1 is SEHNR and CDR2 FQNEAQ (reference sequence). V gave up 1 base and J gave up 5 bases; unmatched junction bases: 8. There are 16 residues in the CDR3. Some clones are missing from TCRdb's copy, which holds only in-frame ones; the method was immunoSEQ multiplex PCR. Of fewer than 80,000 clones in the sample, around 90% were seen once. This clonotype was obtained from a human donor in a cohort sampled during active COVID-19. The rearrangement links TRBV7-9 to TRBJ2-5, with TRBD1 identical over 9 bases. The sequencing sample was made of peripheral blood. The CDR3 nucleotides read TGTGCCAGCAGCTTAGGGGGGACAGGGAGTAGTGAGACCCAGTACTTC. This translates into CASSLGGTGSSETQYF.